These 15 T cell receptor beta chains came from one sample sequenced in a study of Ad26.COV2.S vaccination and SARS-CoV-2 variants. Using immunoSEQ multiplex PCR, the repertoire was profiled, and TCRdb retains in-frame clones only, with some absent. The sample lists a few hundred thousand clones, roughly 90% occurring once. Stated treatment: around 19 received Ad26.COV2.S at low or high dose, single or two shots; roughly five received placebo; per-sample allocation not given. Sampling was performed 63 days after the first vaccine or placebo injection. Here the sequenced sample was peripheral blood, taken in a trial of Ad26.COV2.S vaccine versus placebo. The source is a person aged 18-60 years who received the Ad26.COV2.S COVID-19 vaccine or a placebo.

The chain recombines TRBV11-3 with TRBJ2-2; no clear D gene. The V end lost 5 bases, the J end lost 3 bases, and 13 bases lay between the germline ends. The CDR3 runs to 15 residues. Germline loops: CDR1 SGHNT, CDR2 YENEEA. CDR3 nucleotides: TGTGCCAGCAGCCCTAGTATCGGGTACACCGGGGAGCTGTTTTTT. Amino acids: CASSPSIGYTGELFF.

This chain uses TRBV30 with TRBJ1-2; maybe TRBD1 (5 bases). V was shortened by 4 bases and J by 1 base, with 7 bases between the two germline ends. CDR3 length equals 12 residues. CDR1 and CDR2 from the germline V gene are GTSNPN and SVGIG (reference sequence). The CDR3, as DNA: TGTGCCTGGACAGGGAATAACTATGGCTACACCTTC. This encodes CAWTGNNYGYTF.

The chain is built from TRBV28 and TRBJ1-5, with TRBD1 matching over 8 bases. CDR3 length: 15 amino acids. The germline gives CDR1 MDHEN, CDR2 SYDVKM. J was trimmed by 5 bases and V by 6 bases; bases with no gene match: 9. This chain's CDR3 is CASSVTGGMYQPQHF. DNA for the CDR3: TGTGCCAGCAGCGTAACAGGGGGGATGTATCAGCCCCAGCATTTT.

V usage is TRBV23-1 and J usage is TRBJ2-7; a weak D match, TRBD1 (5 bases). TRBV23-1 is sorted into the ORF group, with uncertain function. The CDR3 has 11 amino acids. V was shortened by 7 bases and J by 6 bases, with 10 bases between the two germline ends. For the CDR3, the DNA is TGCGCCAGCATAGGGGTCTCCGAGCAGTACTTC. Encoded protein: CASIGVSEQYF.

The CDR3 is CASNEFTRLNQPQHF. As DNA, the CDR3 is TGTGCCAGCAACGAATTTACAAGATTAAATCAGCCCCAGCATTTT. The V gene is TRBV5-6, the J gene TRBJ1-5; no firm D call. V dropped 6 bases and J dropped 4 bases, with 17 bases sitting between them. CDR3 length: 15 residues. Germline lookup yields CDR1 SGHDT and CDR2 YYEEEE.

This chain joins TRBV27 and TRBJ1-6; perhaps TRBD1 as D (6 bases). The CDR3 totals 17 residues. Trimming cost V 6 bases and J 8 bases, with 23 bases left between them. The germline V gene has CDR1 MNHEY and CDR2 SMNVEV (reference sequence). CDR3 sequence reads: CASRKKTGAPNYSPLHF. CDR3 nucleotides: TGTGCCAGCAGGAAAAAGACAGGAGCCCCTAATTATTCACCCCTCCACTTT.

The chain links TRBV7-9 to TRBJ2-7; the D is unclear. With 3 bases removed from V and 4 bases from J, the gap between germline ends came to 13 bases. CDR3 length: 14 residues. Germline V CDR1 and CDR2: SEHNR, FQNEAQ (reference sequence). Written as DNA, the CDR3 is TGTGCCAGCAGCTTGGAGCAGTACCATTACGAGCAGTACTTC. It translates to CASSLEQYHYEQYF.

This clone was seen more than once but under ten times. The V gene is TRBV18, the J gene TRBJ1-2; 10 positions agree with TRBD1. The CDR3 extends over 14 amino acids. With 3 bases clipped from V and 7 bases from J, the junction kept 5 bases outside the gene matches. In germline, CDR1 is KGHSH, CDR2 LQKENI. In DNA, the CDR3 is TGTGCCAGCTCACCGCCCGGGACAGGGGTTGGCTACACCTTC. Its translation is CASSPPGTGVGYTF.

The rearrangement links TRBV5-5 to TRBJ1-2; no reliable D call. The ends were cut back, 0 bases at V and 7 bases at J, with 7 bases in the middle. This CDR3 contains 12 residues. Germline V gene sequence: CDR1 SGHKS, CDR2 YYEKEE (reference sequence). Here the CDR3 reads CASSLGSVGYTF. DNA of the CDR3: TGTGCCAGCAGCTTGGGATCGGTTGGCTACACCTTC.

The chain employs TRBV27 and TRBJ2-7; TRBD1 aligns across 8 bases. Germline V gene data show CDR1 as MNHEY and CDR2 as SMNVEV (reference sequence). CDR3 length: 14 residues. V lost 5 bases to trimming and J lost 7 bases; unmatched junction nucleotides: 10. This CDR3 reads CASSTLRGQWEQYF. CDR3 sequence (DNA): TGTGCCAGCAGTACCCTCAGGGGGCAGTGGGAGCAGTACTTC.

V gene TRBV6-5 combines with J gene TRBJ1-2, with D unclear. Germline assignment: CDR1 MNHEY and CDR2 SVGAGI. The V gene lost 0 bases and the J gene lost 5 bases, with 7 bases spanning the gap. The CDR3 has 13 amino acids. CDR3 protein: CASSYSTEYGYTF. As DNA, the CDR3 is TGTGCCAGCAGTTACTCGACGGAGTATGGCTACACCTTC.

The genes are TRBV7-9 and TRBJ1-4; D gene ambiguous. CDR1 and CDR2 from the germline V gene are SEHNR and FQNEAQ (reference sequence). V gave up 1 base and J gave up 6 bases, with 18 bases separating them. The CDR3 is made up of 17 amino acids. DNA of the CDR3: TGTGCCAGCAGCTTAGGTCTTGGGGAAAGTGGAGATGAAAAACTGTTTTTT. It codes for CASSLGLGESGDEKLFF.

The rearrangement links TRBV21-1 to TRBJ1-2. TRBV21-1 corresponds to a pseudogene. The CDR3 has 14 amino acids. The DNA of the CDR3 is TGTGCCAGCAGCAAAGTAGGGGGGCACAATGGCTACACCTTC. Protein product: CASSKVGGHNGYTF.

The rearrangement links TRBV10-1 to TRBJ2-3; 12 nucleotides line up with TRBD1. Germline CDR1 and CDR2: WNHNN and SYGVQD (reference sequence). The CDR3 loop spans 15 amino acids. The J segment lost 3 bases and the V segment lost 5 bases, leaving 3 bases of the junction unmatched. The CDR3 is CASSRDRGRTDTQYF. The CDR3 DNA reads TGCGCCAGCAGTAGGGACAGGGGGCGGACAGATACGCAGTATTTT.

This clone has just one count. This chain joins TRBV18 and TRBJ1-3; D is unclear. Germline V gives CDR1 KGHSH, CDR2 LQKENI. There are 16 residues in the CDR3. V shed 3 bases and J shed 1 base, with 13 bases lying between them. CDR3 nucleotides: TGTGCCAGCTCACCCGGGTGGCGTTGGTCTGGAAACACCATATATTTT. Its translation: CASSPGWRWSGNTIYF.